These 28 T cell receptor beta chains were sequenced from one sample in a study of control samples from healthy donors and cancer patients. Here immunoSEQ multiplex PCR was the method, and the copy in TCRdb shows in-frame clones only, minus some. The sample lists about 99,000 clones; 80% to 90% were seen once. The sample taken for sequencing was PBMCs. The receptors shown here come from a man in his sixties with lung cancer.

The V call is TRBV30, the J call TRBJ2-7, with a possible D match to TRBD1 (5 bases). Germline CDR1 is GTSNPN and CDR2 is SVGIG (reference sequence). Trimming took off 0 bases at V and 3 bases at J, with 9 bases between the two ends. This CDR3 is built from 13 residues. The CDR3 sequence is CAWSVGQSYEQYV. CDR3 coding DNA: TGTGCCTGGAGTGTAGGACAAAGCTACGAGCAGTACGTC.

The gene calls are TRBV15 and TRBJ2-5; TRBD2 agrees at 12 bases. V shed 0 bases and J 5 bases; nucleotides not matched to a gene: 4. Germline V CDR1 and CDR2: LNHNV, YYDKDF (reference sequence). The CDR3 runs 16 residues. The CDR3 region is CATSRDLAGGRETQYF. The CDR3 DNA follows: TGTGCCACCAGCAGAGATCTAGCGGGGGGGCGGGAGACCCAGTACTTC. Full variable domain (rest looked up from reference TRBV15 and TRBJ2-5): DAMVIQNPRYQVTQFGKPVTLSCSQTLNHNVMYWYQQKSSQAPKLLFHYYDKDFNNEADTPDNFQSRRPNTSFCFLDIRSPGLGDTAMYLCATSRDLAGGRETQYFGPGTRLLVL.

V and J are TRBV9 and TRBJ1-5; 7 bases line up with TRBD1. CDR3 length equals 15 residues. Germline lookup yields CDR1 SGDLS and CDR2 YYNGEE. Unmatched junction bases numbered 9, after V lost 3 bases and J lost 6 bases. DNA of the CDR3: TGTGCCAGCAGCGGATACGACAGGGTGGGTCAGCCCCAGCATTTT. Translated, it gives CASSGYDRVGQPQHF.

The chain has TRBV20-1 and TRBJ2-3; no clear D. Trimming removed 0 bases at V and 5 bases at J, with 3 bases between. The CDR3 covers 11 residues. Germline CDR1 is DFQATT and CDR2 is SNEGSKA (reference sequence). DNA of the CDR3: TGCAGTGCTAGAGATCTAGATACGCAGTATTTT. This translates into CSARDLDTQYF.

This rearrangement joins TRBV24-1 to TRBJ2-5, with 10 bases fitting TRBD1. The junction had 3 bases not matched to a gene; V was cut back by 4 bases and J by 5 bases. CDR3 length equals 14 residues. Germline-derived CDR1 and CDR2 are KGHDR and SFDVKD. CDR3 residues: CATSEGQGRETQYF. As DNA, the CDR3 is TGTGCCACCAGTGAGGGACAGGGGAGGGAGACCCAGTACTTC.

V usage is TRBV5-1 and J usage is TRBJ2-2; the match to TRBD2 covers 14 bases. CDR3 length: 19 amino acids. Per the germline V gene, CDR1 is SGHRS and CDR2 is YFSETQ. Trimming at V came to 3 bases and at J to 6 bases, leaving 13 bases not matched to a gene. The CDR3 coding sequence is TGCGCCAGCAGCTACCGAAGCTATGGGACTAGCGGGAGATCCGGGGAGCTGTTTTTT. Translating it yields CASSYRSYGTSGRSGELFF.

The chain links TRBV18 to TRBJ1-1; 10 positions agree with TRBD1. Germline assignment: CDR1 KGHSH and CDR2 LQKENI. The CDR3 is 13 residues long. V shed 10 bases, J shed 1 base, and the junction held 3 bases outside the gene matches. The chain's CDR3 is CANDRGPNTEAFF. The CDR3 DNA reads TGTGCCAACGACAGGGGGCCGAACACTGAAGCTTTCTTT.

This clone was picked up many times. V gene TRBV12-5 combines with J gene TRBJ2-5; weak D call: TRBD1 (5 bases). Germline V gene lookup returns CDR1 LGHNT and CDR2 FRNRAP. This CDR3 spans 15 amino acids. V was trimmed by 1 base and J by 5 bases, leaving 14 bases between them. The CDR3 DNA follows: TGTGCTAGTGGTTTGGCGAGGACATATTGGGAGACCCAGTACTTC. It is translated as CASGLARTYWETQYF.

About this clone itself: The junction differs from germline at one of its ends, possibly a read error. Other DNA sequences in this sample translate to the same CDR3. The chain employs TRBV27 and TRBJ2-2; 10 bases line up with TRBD2. Per germline, CDR1 MNHEY and CDR2 SMNVEV (reference sequence). The CDR3 length is 17 residues. CDR3 in DNA: TGCGCCAGCAGTTCACAAAAGCGGGGGGGCCGGACCGGGGAGCTGTTTTTT. Amino acid sequence: CASSSQKRGGRTGELFF.

V usage is TRBV6-4 and J usage is TRBJ1-5; D is undetermined. Trimming pared 6 bases from V and 11 bases from J, leaving 20 bases between. The germline V gene has CDR1 MRHNA and CDR2 SNTAGT. CDR3 length equals 14 residues. This chain's CDR3 is CASRRTAEEVSQHF. For the CDR3, the DNA is TGTGCCAGCAGGCGGACGGCCGAGGAAGTGTCCCAGCATTTT.

The rearrangement uses TRBV11-3 and TRBJ2-3; tentatively, D is TRBD2 (5 bases). The V end was cut by 3 bases, the J end by 0 bases, with 13 bases between. CDR1 and CDR2 from the germline V gene are SGHNT and YENEEA. The CDR3 length is 16 residues. The chain's CDR3 is CASSFISGHSTDTQYF. The CDR3 DNA is TGTGCCAGCAGCTTTATAAGCGGCCATAGCACAGATACGCAGTATTTT.

CDR3 in amino acids: CASSDTGTKNIQYF. The CDR3 nucleotides are TGTGCCAGCAGTGACACCGGGACTAAAAACATTCAGTACTTC. The chain uses TRBV6-1 and TRBJ2-4; perhaps TRBD2 as D (6 bases). V was cut by 3 bases and J by 4 bases, with 10 bases left in between. Germline loops: CDR1 MNHNS, CDR2 SASEGT. This CDR3 spans 14 amino acids.

To note about this clone: One end of the junction fails to match germline, which may point to a read error. V usage is TRBV5-1 and J usage is TRBJ2-2, with a weak D call TRBD1 (6 bases). Germline V CDR1 and CDR2: SGHRS, YFSETQ. The CDR3 extends over 18 amino acids. CDR3 in amino acids: CASSSKKQGTGNTEELFF. The CDR3 region has the DNA TGCGCCAGCAGCTCGAAAAAACAGGGAACGGGAAACACCGAGGAGCTGTTTTTT.

The chain joins TRBV15 to TRBJ2-2; the match to TRBD1 covers 10 bases. Germline V lookup: CDR1 LNHNV, CDR2 YYDKDF (reference sequence). This CDR3 has 19 residues. Unmatched junction bases numbered 13, after V lost 5 bases and J lost 1 base. This CDR3 reads CATSGVRDRGFLNTGELFF. The CDR3 region has the DNA TGTGCCACCAGCGGGGTCCGGGACAGGGGTTTTCTGAACACCGGGGAGCTGTTTTTT.

This rearrangement joins TRBV7-3 to TRBJ2-2; D call uncertain. Germline V gene lookup returns CDR1 SGHTA and CDR2 FQGTGA. This CDR3 has 13 amino acids. The V gene lost 3 bases and the J gene lost 6 bases, with 8 bases spanning the gap. The CDR3 coding sequence is TGTGCCAGCAGCTTTTTGGGTGCCGGGGAGCTGTTTTTT. Translation gives CASSFLGAGELFF. Filled out from reference TRBV7-3 and TRBJ2-2, the complete variable domain reads GAGVSQTPSNKVTEKGKYVELRCDPISGHTALYWYRQSLGQGPEFLIYFQGTGAADDSGLPNDRFFAVRPEGSVSTLKIQRTERGDSAVYLCASSFLGAGELFFGEGSRLTVL.

The rearrangement joins TRBV6-5 to TRBJ1-2; weak D call: TRBD1 (5 bases). Germline values: CDR1 MNHEY, CDR2 SVGAGI. V lost 6 bases and J 7 bases, leaving 21 bases between the germline ends. This CDR3 is 15 amino acids long. The CDR3 DNA follows: TGTGCCAGCAGACCGGGACCGAGTATTTCTTCTGGCTACACCTTC. It encodes CASRPGPSISSGYTF.

This rearrangement joins TRBV10-3 to TRBJ1-1; D not certain. The V gene's germline CDR1 is ENHRY and CDR2 SYGVKD. Deletions cut 5 bases from V and 1 base from J, with 14 bases between. This CDR3 has 15 amino acids. In DNA form, the CDR3 reads TGTGCCATCAGTCCAATCAAGGGCGGGAACACTGAAGCTTTCTTT. Its translation is CAISPIKGGNTEAFF.

The chain links TRBV18 to TRBJ1-4; 9 bases are shared with TRBD1. The germline V gene has CDR1 KGHSH and CDR2 LQKENI. This CDR3 is 20 amino acids long. V lost 1 base to trimming and J lost 3 bases; unmatched junction nucleotides: 15. The CDR3 region has the DNA TGTGCCAGCTCACCACGACCCGGGACAGGGAGCCTCTTACCTAATGAAAAACTGTTTTTT. As protein: CASSPRPGTGSLLPNEKLFF.

The chain couples TRBV2 to TRBJ1-2; D might be TRBD1 (6 bases). The CDR3 has 15 amino acids. CDR1 SNHLY and CDR2 FYNNEI come from the germline V gene. The V gene lost 6 bases and the J gene lost 5 bases, with 19 bases spanning the gap. The CDR3 is CASSVSGQGSYGYTF. The CDR3 DNA follows: TGTGCCAGCAGCGTGTCGGGACAAGGCTCATATGGCTACACCTTC. Supplemented by reference TRBV2 and TRBJ1-2, the full variable domain reads EPEVTQTPSHQVTQMGQEVILRCVPISNHLYFYWYRQILGQKVEFLVSFYNNEISEKSEIFDDQFSVERPDGSNFTLKIRSTKLEDSAMYFCASSVSGQGSYGYTFGSGTRLTVV.

The J gene is TRBJ2-2, the V gene TRBV11-2; D is uncertain. The CDR3 consists of 14 residues. Deletions cut 9 bases from V and 2 bases from J, with 13 bases between. In germline, CDR1 is SGHAT, CDR2 FQNNGV. This CDR3 is CASRKSFNTGELFF. CDR3 in DNA: TGTGCCAGTCGGAAGTCCTTCAACACCGGGGAGCTGTTTTTT. Based on the CDR3 plus reference TRBV11-2 and TRBJ2-2, the full variable domain is EAGVAQSPRYKIIEKRQSVAFWCNPISGHATLYWYQQILGQGPKLLIQFQNNGVVDDSQLPKDRFSAERLKGVDSTLKIQPAKLEDSAVYLCASRKSFNTGELFFGEGSRLTVL.

This sequence joins TRBV12-5 and TRBJ1-6, with 8 bases that match TRBD1. The CDR3 extends over 16 amino acids. CDR1 and CDR2 from the germline V gene are LGHNT and FRNRAP. Trimming removed 6 bases from V and 5 bases from J; junction bases left unmatched: 9. CDR3 sequence: CASGLLGQGHNSPLHF. The CDR3 DNA is TGTGCTAGTGGCCTACTAGGACAGGGTCATAATTCACCCCTCCACTTT.

This chain links TRBV20-1 with TRBJ1-1; the D is unclear. Germline-derived CDR1 and CDR2 are DFQATT and SNEGSKA (reference sequence). This CDR3 has 11 amino acids. The CDR3 DNA follows: TGCACCTCCCTCCAGAACACTGAAGCTTTCTTT. This gives the protein CTSLQNTEAFF.

The V gene is TRBV7-8, the J gene TRBJ1-6; tentatively, D is TRBD1 (5 bases). In germline, CDR1 is SGHVS, CDR2 FQNEAQ. V shed 5 bases and J shed 4 bases, with 12 bases lying between them. The CDR3 totals 15 residues. CDR3 residues: CASSQRQGYNSPLHF. CDR3 in DNA: TGTGCCAGCAGCCAACGGCAGGGATATAATTCACCCCTCCACTTT.

The rearrangement joins TRBV6-6 to TRBJ1-5; possibly TRBD1 for D (6 bases). With 6 bases removed from V and 6 bases from J, the gap between germline ends came to 12 bases. This CDR3 has 13 amino acids. CDR1 and CDR2 (germline): MNHNY, SVGAGI (reference sequence). The CDR3 region has the DNA TGTGCCAGCAGGAGACAGGCTAGTCAGCCCCAGCATTTT. This encodes CASRRQASQPQHF.

This clone was recorded only once. The J gene is TRBJ2-1, the V gene TRBV3-1 (or the pseudogene TRBV3-2); D uncertain. V gave up 6 bases and J gave up 5 bases, with 8 bases separating them. CDR1 and CDR2 (germline): LGHDT, YNNKEL (reference sequence). This CDR3 is 12 amino acids long. CDR3 region: CASSRPDNEQFF. The CDR3 bases are TGTGCCAGCAGTCGACCCGACAATGAGCAGTTCTTC.

This rearrangement joins TRBV14 to TRBJ1-5; no clear D gene. This CDR3 spans 12 amino acids. Germline V gives CDR1 SGHDN, CDR2 FVKESK. V was clipped by 4 bases and J by 4 bases, with 5 bases between them. The CDR3 loop is CASSRDNQPQHF. The CDR3 DNA is TGTGCCAGCAGCCGAGATAATCAGCCCCAGCATTTT.

The chain carries TRBV5-4 and TRBJ1-1; perhaps TRBD1 as D (6 bases). V was trimmed by 3 bases and J by 12 bases, leaving 18 bases between them. The CDR3 has 13 amino acids. Germline loops: CDR1 SGHNT, CDR2 YYREEE (reference sequence). CDR3: CASSSKGQFQSFF. The CDR3 coding sequence is TGTGCCAGCAGCTCTAAAGGACAGTTCCAGTCTTTCTTT.

V usage is TRBV7-9 and J usage is TRBJ2-5; perhaps D is TRBD1 or TRBD2 (5 bases each). The CDR3 runs 14 residues. V gave up 2 bases and J gave up 1 base, with 8 bases separating them. Germline assignment: CDR1 SEHNR and CDR2 FQNEAQ (reference sequence). Here the CDR3 reads CASSLLGVQETQYF. Written as DNA, the CDR3 is TGTGCCAGCAGCTTATTGGGGGTCCAAGAGACCCAGTACTTC.